This is a list of T cell receptor beta chains from one sample in a study of CD4 T cells in relation to SARS-CoV-2 and coronaviruses. The protocol was immunoSEQ multiplex PCR, while the TCRdb copy is restricted to in-frame clones and leaves out a portion. The sample has some 35,000 clones, more than 70% seen once. These TCRs are of unknown antigen specificity. Sequenced sample: naive CD4+ T cells from PBMCs, cultured in vitro. These receptors came from an adult with COVID-19. Both conserved end residues are part of each CDR3. Fields, in order: D gene, CDR3 length, V gene, J gene, clone size, CDR3 protein, CDR3 DNA. A D gene is named only where the DNA matches it firmly. Clone size is given for some rows only: seen once, a few or many times, or a class if the clone is expanded.

D gene: .; CDR3 length: 16; V gene: TRBV28; J gene: TRBJ1-5; clone size: .; CDR3 protein: CASSSQGIFSNQPQHF; CDR3 DNA: TGTGCCAGCAGTAGTCAGGGGATTTTTAGCAATCAGCCCCAGCATTTT
D gene: .; CDR3 length: 15; V gene: TRBV5-1; J gene: TRBJ1-2; clone size: .; CDR3 protein: CASSLTGGSDYGYTF; CDR3 DNA: TGCGCCAGCAGCTTGACCGGGGGCTCGGACTATGGCTACACCTTC
D gene: TRBD2; CDR3 length: 13; V gene: TRBV5-1; J gene: TRBJ2-3; clone size: .; CDR3 protein: CASMQGREGTQYF; CDR3 DNA: TGCGCCAGCATGCAAGGCCGGGAGGGCACGCAGTATTTT
D gene: TRBD1; CDR3 length: 14; V gene: TRBV30; J gene: TRBJ2-3; clone size: once; CDR3 protein: CAWSLGGPADTQYF; CDR3 DNA: TGTGCCTGGAGTTTAGGGGGCCCGGCAGATACGCAGTATTTT
D gene: .; CDR3 length: 17; V gene: TRBV11-2; J gene: TRBJ2-7; clone size: .; CDR3 protein: CASSAGLAALSSYEQYF; CDR3 DNA: TGTGCCAGCAGCGCGGGACTTGCCGCCCTGAGCTCCTACGAGCAGTACTTC
D gene: TRBD2; CDR3 length: 14; V gene: TRBV28; J gene: TRBJ2-1; clone size: .; CDR3 protein: CASRSGLAYNEQFF; CDR3 DNA: TGTGCCAGCAGATCAGGACTAGCCTACAATGAGCAGTTCTTC
D gene: .; CDR3 length: 13; V gene: TRBV19; J gene: TRBJ2-1; clone size: .; CDR3 protein: CASSSWAYNEQFF; CDR3 DNA: TGTGCCAGTAGTAGTTGGGCCTACAATGAGCAGTTCTTC
D gene: .; CDR3 length: 15; V gene: TRBV7-9; J gene: TRBJ2-2; clone size: once; CDR3 protein: CASSSDRRNTGELFF; CDR3 DNA: TGTGCCAGCAGCTCGGACCGGAGAAACACCGGGGAGCTGTTTTTT
D gene: .; CDR3 length: 12; V gene: TRBV15; J gene: TRBJ1-5; clone size: .; CDR3 protein: CATSRDNQPQHF; CDR3 DNA: TGTGCCACCAGCAGGGATAATCAGCCCCAGCATTTT
D gene: .; CDR3 length: 13; V gene: TRBV12-3/TRBV12-4; J gene: TRBJ2-7; clone size: .; CDR3 protein: CASSLDVSYEQYF; CDR3 DNA: TGTGCCAGCAGTTTGGACGTCTCCTACGAGCAGTACTTC